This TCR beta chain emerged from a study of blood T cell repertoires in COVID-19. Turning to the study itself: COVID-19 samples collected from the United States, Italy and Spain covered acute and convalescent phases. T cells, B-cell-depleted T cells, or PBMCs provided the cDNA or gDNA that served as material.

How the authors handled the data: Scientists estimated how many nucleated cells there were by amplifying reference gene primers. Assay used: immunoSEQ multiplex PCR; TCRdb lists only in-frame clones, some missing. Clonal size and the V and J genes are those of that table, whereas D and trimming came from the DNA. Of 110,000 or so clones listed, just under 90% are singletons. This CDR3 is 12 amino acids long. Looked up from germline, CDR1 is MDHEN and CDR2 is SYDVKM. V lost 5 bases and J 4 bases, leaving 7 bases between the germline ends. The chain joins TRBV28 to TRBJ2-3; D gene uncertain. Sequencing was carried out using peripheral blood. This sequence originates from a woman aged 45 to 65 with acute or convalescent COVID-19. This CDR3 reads CASSLRADTQYF. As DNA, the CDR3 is TGTGCCAGCAGTCTCCGGGCAGATACGCAGTATTTT. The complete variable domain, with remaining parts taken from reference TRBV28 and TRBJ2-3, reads DVKVTQSSRYLVKRTGEKVFLECVQDMDHENMFWYRQDPGLGLRLIYFSYDVKMKEKGDIPEGYSVSREKKERFSLILESASTNQTSMYLCASSLRADTQYFGPGTRLTVL.